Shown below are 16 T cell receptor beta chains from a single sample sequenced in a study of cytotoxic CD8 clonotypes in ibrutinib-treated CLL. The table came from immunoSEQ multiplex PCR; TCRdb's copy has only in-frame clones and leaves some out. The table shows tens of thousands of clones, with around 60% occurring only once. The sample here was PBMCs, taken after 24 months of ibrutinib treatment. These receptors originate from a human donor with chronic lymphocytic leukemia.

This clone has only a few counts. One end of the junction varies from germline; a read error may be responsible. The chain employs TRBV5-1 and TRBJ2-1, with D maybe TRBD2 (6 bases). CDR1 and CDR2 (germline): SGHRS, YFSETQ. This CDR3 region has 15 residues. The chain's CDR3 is CASSFLWGEYNEQFF. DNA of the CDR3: TGTGCCAGCAGCTTCTTGTGGGGGGAGTACAATGAGCAGTTCTTC.

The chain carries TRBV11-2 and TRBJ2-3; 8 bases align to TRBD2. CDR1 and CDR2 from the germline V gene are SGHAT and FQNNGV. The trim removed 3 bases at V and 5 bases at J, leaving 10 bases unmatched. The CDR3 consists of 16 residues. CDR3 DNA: TGTGCCAGCAGCTTTACCCAGCGGGGGTTTCGAGATACGCAGTATTTT. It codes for CASSFTQRGFRDTQYF.

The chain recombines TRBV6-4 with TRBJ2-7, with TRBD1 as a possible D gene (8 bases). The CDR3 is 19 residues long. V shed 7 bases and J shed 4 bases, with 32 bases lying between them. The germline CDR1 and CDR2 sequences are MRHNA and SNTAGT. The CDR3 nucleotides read TGTGCCAGCATTAAGCCCCTGGCGGGGGACAGGCGACTACCATACGAGCAGTACGTC. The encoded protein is CASIKPLAGDRRLPYEQYV.

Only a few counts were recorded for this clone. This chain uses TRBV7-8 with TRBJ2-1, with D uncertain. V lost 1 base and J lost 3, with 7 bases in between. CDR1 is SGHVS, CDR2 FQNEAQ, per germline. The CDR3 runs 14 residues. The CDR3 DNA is TGTGCCAGCAGCTTAGGGACCAACTACAATGAGCAGTTCTTC. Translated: CASSLGTNYNEQFF.

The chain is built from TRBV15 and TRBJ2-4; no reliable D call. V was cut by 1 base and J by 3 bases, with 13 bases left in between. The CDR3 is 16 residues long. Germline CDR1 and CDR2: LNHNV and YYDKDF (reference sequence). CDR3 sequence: CATSRAFPWGKNIQYF. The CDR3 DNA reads TGTGCCACCAGCAGAGCCTTCCCGTGGGGCAAAAACATTCAGTACTTC.

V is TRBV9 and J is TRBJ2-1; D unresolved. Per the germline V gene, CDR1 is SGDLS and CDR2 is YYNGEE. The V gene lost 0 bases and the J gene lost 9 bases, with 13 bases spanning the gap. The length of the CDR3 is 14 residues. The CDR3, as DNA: TGTGCCAGCAGCGTAGCCTCCCCTGGCTTTGAGCAGTTCTTC. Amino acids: CASSVASPGFEQFF.

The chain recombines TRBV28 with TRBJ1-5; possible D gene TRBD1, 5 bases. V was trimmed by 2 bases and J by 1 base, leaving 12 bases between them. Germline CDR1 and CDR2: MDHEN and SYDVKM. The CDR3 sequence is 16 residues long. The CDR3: CASSLTGGLSNQPQHF. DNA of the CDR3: TGTGCCAGCAGTTTAACAGGCGGTCTCAGCAATCAGCCCCAGCATTTT.

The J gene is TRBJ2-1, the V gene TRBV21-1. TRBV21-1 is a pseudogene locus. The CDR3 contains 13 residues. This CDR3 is CASSNRLGNEQFF. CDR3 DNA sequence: TGTGCCAGCAGCAATCGATTGGGCAATGAGCAGTTCTTC.

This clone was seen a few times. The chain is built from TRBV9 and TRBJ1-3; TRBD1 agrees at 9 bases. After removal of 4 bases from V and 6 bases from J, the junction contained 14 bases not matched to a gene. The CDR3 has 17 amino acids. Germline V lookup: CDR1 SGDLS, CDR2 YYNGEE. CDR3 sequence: CASSPYPLGQGTNTIYF. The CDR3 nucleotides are TGTGCCAGCAGCCCCTACCCGCTGGGACAGGGCACAAACACCATATATTTT.

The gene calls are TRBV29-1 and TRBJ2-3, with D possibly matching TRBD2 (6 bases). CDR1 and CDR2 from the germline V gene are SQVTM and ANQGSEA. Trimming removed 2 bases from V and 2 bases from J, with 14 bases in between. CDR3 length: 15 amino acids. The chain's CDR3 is CSVEQGAGLTDTQYF. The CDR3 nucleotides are TGCAGCGTTGAACAGGGAGCGGGCCTCACAGATACGCAGTATTTT.

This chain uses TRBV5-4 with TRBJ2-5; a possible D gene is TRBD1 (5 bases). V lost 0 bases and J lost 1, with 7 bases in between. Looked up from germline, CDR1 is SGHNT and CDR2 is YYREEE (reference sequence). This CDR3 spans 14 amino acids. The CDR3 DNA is TGTGCCAGCAGCTTGGCTGGGGCCCAAGAGACCCAGTACTTC. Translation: CASSLAGAQETQYF.

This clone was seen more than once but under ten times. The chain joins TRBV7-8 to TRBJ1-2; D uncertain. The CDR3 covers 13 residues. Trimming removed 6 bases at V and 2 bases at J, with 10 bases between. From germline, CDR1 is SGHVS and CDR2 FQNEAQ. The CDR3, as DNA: TGTGCCAGCAGTGGGAGCGGGAACTATGGCTACACCTTC. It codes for CASSGSGNYGYTF.

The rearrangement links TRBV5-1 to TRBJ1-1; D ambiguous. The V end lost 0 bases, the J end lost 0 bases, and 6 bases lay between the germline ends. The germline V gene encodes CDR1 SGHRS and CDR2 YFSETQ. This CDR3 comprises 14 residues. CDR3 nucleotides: TGCGCCAGCAGCTTGGACGGATTGAACACTGAAGCTTTCTTT. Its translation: CASSLDGLNTEAFF.

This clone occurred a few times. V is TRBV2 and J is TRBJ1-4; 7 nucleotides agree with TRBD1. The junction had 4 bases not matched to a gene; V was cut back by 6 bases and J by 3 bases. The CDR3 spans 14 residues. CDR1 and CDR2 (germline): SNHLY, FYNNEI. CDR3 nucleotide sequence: TGTGCCAGCAGCGTGGGGACAGCTAATGAAAAACTGTTTTTT. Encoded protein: CASSVGTANEKLFF.

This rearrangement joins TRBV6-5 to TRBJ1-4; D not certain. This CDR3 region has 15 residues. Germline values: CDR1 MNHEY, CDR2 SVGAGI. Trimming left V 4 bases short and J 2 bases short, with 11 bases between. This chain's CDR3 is CASSSLGGTNEKLFF. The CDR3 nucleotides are TGTGCCAGCAGTTCCCTTGGAGGGACTAATGAAAAACTGTTTTTT.

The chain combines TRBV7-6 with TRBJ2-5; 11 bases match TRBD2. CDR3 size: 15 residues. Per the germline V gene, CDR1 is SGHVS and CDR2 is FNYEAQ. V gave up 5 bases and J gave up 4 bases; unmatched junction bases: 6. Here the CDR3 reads CASSLLAGGLETQYF. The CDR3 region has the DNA TGTGCCAGCAGCCTATTAGCGGGGGGGTTAGAGACCCAGTACTTC.